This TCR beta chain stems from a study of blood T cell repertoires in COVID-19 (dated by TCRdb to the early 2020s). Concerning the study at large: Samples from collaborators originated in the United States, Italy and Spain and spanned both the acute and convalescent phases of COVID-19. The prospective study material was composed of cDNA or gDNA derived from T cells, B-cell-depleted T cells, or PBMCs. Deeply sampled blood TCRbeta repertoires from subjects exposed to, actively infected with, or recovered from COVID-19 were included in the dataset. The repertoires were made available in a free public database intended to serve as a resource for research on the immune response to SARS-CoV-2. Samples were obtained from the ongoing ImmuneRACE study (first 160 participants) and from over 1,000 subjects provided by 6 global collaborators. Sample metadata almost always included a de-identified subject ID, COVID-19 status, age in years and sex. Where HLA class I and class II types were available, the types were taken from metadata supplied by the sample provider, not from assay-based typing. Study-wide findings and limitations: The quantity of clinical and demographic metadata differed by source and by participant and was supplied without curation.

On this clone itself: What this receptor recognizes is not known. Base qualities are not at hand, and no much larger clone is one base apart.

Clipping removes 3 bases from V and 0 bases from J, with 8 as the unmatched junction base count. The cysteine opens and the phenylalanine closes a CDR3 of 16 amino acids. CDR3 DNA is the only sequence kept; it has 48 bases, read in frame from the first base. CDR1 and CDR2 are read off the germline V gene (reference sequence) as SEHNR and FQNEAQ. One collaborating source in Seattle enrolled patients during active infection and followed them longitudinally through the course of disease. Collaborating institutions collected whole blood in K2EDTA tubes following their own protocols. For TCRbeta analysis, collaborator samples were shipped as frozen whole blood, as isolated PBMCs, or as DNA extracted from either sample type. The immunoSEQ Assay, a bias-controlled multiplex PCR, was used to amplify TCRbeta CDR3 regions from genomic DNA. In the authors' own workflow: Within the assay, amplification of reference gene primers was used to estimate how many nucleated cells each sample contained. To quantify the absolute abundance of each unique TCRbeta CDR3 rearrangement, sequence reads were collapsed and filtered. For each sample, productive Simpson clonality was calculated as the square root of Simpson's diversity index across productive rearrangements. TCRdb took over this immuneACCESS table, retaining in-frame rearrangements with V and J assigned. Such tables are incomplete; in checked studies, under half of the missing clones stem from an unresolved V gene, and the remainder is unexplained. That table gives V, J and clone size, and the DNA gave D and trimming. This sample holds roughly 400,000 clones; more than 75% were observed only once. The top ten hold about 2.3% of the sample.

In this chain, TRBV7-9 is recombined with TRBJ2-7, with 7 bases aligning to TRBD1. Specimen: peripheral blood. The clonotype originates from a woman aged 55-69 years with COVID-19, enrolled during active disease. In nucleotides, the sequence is TGTGCCAGCAGCTTTCTAGGGGGACAGAACTCCTACGAGCAGTACTTC. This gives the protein CASSFLGGQNSYEQYF.